Presented here are 3 T cell receptor beta chains from one specimen sequenced in a study of T cells in Graves' hyperthyroidism and ophthalmopathy. RNA transcripts gave rise to amplified TCR beta CDR3 regions. Using the HTBI primer set, a first-round RT-PCR was run on the TCR CDR3. A single record per CDR3 protein comes from TCRdb applying MiXCR to the multiplex PCR reads. The table lists about 350,000 distinct CDR3 sequences, around 13% of them singletons, with 20% to 25% in the top ten. The source material was blood. The origin of the receptors is a woman under 40 with Graves' hyperthyroidism.

This clonotype has only a few counts. V and J are TRBV7-2 and TRBJ2-2; D unclear. Trimming removed 1 base from V and 0 bases from J, with 9 bases in between. Looked up from germline, CDR1 is SGHTA and CDR2 is FQGNSA. The CDR3 is 16 residues long. The CDR3 is CASSLVAGPNTGELFF. The CDR3 region has the DNA TGTGCCAGCAGCTTAGTGGCTGGCCCGAACACCGGGGAGCTGTTTTTT.

This clonotype has only a few counts. Since the CDR3 does not end with the conserved phenylalanine or tryptophan, this likely comes from a read error. The chain carries TRBV16 and TRBJ1-5, with D tentatively TRBD1 (5 bases). The V end lost 4 bases, the J end lost 0 bases, and 10 bases lay between the germline ends. This CDR3 contains 15 residues. The germline V gene encodes CDR1 KGHSY and CDR2 FQNENV. CDR3 in amino acids: CASSRQIYSNQPQHL. CDR3 nucleotides: TGTGCCAGCAGCCGACAGATCTATAGCAATCAGCCCCAGCATCTT.

The chain links TRBV3-1 to TRBJ1-2, with D unclear. The germline V gene encodes CDR1 LGHDT and CDR2 YNNKEL (reference sequence). V dropped 0 bases and J dropped 3 bases, with 11 bases sitting between them. The CDR3 covers 15 residues. CDR3 DNA sequence: TGTGCCAGCAGCCAAGATCCCGGCAGCCACTATGGCTACACCTTC. Translation: CASSQDPGSHYGYTF.